These 13 T cell receptor beta chains were sequenced from one sample in a study of CD8 T cells in ankylosing spondylitis. MiXCR, run by TCRdb on the 5' RACE reads, gives a single entry per CDR3 protein. The profile covers 250,000 to 400,000 distinct CDR3 sequences, with 11% appearing a single time and 8% to 9.5% taken by the ten largest. The sequenced sample consisted of blood, either unsorted or a sorted T cell fraction (not recorded which). The receptor set was obtained from a female donor with ankylosing spondylitis or in good health (not recorded which).

This clonotype was counted a few times. The chain employs TRBV15 and TRBJ1-6; D may be TRBD1 (6 bases). The CDR3 is made up of 15 amino acids. The ends were cut back, 0 bases at V and 6 bases at J, with 9 bases in the middle. Germline lookup yields CDR1 LNHNV and CDR2 YYDKDF (reference sequence). The CDR3, as DNA: TGTGCCACCAGCAGAGACAGGGGATCTAATTCACCCCTCCACTTT. It translates to CATSRDRGSNSPLHF.

This clonotype came up a few times. V is TRBV28 and J is TRBJ2-4; D might be TRBD1 or TRBD2, each matching 5 bases. The V gene lost 5 bases and the J gene lost 3 bases, with 20 bases spanning the gap. Germline CDR1 reads MDHEN; CDR2 reads SYDVKM. CDR3 length equals 17 residues. The CDR3 region has the DNA TGTGCCAGCAGTGGGCCTATCGGGGCCGGTGGCAAAAACATTCAGTACTTC. Its protein is CASSGPIGAGGKNIQYF.

This clonotype was recorded many times. This rearrangement joins TRBV10-3 to TRBJ2-1, with 8 bases lining up with TRBD2. V lost 10 bases and J lost 4; bases outside the gene matches: 12. This CDR3 comprises 15 residues. CDR1 is ENHRY and CDR2 is SYGVKD in the germline V gene. CDR3 sequence: CATSVGGVQYNEQFF. DNA for the CDR3: TGTGCCACCTCCGTCGGGGGGGTGCAATACAATGAGCAGTTCTTC.

In this sample, this clonotype turned up many times. V gene TRBV29-1 combines with J gene TRBJ2-7; D uncertain. V was trimmed by 8 bases and J by 6 bases, leaving 17 bases between them. The CDR3 spans 12 residues. The V gene's germline CDR1 is SQVTM and CDR2 ANQGSEA. In nucleotides, the CDR3 is TGCAGCCCTATAGGTCCTGGTGGCGAGCAGTACTTC. It translates to CSPIGPGGEQYF.

This clonotype turned up a few times. The genes are TRBV5-5 and TRBJ2-3, with D perhaps matching TRBD1 (5 bases). There are 17 residues in the CDR3. CDR1 is SGHKS and CDR2 is YYEKEE in the germline V gene (reference sequence). V was shortened by 3 bases and J by 7 bases, with 24 bases between the two germline ends. The CDR3 loop is CASSSEGAGRLVNTQYF. CDR3 in DNA: TGTGCCAGCAGCTCTGAAGGGGCAGGGCGTCTAGTTAATACGCAGTATTTT.

This clonotype turned up a few times. The chain joins TRBV7-3 to TRBJ2-4; TRBD1 matches 8 bases. CDR1 and CDR2 from the germline V gene are SGHTA and FQGTGA. The CDR3 length is 15 residues. Trimming removed 3 bases from V and 5 bases from J; junction bases left unmatched: 6. The CDR3 bases are TGTGCCAGCAGCTTGCGGCCAGGGGGCCAAAACATTCAGTACTTC. Translated, it gives CASSLRPGGQNIQYF.

In this sample, this clonotype turned up many times. The chain is built from TRBV20-1 and TRBJ2-2; D remains ambiguous. The CDR3 extends over 13 amino acids. CDR1 and CDR2 (germline): DFQATT, SNEGSKA (reference sequence). The V and J ends lost 4 bases and 2 bases respectively, with 8 bases between them. CDR3 region: CSATGPNTGELFF. The CDR3 coding sequence is TGCAGTGCTACCGGCCCTAACACCGGGGAGCTGTTTTTT.

This clonotype has only a few counts. The chain couples TRBV7-9 to TRBJ1-2, with TRBD1 matching 9 bases. This CDR3 is built from 13 residues. Germline CDR1 and CDR2: SEHNR and FQNEAQ (reference sequence). The V and J ends lost 5 bases and 8 bases, in that order; junction bases with no gene match: 6. For the CDR3, the DNA is TGTGCCAGCAGCCCCGGGACAGGGCAAGGCTACACCTTC. Protein sequence: CASSPGTGQGYTF.

At least ten counts were recorded for this clonotype. The rearrangement joins TRBV16 to TRBJ1-6; no firm D call. V lost 3 bases to trimming and J lost 8 bases, with 17 bases between them. Germline CDR1 reads KGHSY; CDR2 reads FQNENV. CDR3 length equals 16 residues. For the CDR3, the DNA is TGTGCCAGCAGCCACACCCCAGGAAGAGTAGATTCACCCCTCCACTTT. Translated, it gives CASSHTPGRVDSPLHF. Full variable domain (outside the CDR3, taken from reference TRBV16 and TRBJ1-6): GEEVAQTPKHLVRGEGQKAKLYCAPIKGHSYVFWYQQVLKNEFKFLISFQNENVFDETGMPKERFSAKCLPNSPCSLEIQATKLEDSAVYFCASSHTPGRVDSPLHFGNGTRLTVT.

The CDR3 here is CASSLKATGTDTQYF. CDR3 bases: TGCGCCAGCAGCTTGAAGGCGACAGGGACAGATACGCAGTATTTT. The V gene is TRBV5-1, the J gene TRBJ2-3; 7 bases are a match to TRBD1. CDR1 and CDR2 (germline): SGHRS, YFSETQ. V trimming: 1 base; J trimming: 3 bases; junction bases outside the gene matches: 5. The CDR3 extends over 15 amino acids.

CDR3 coding DNA: TGTGCCAGCAGTTTCTTACTAGCGGGTAGCACCGGGGAGCTGTTTTTT. As protein: CASSFLLAGSTGELFF. The chain joins TRBV27 to TRBJ2-2, with 9 bases aligning to TRBD2. CDR3 length: 16 amino acids. With 3 bases clipped from V and 4 bases from J, the junction kept 6 bases outside the gene matches. CDR1 and CDR2 (germline): MNHEY, SMNVEV (reference sequence).

This clonotype was picked up many times. The CDR3 DNA reads TGTGCCAGCAAGCAGTCTAGCGGATACGAGCAGTACTTC. Amino acid sequence: CASKQSSGYEQYF. The gene calls are TRBV12-3 or TRBV12-4 and TRBJ2-7; 7 bases align to TRBD2. Trimming took 7 bases from V and 4 from J; bases not matched to a gene: 7. CDR3 size: 13 residues.

This clonotype was picked up a small number of times. The genes are TRBV18 and TRBJ1-3; D uncertain. Germline V gene data show CDR1 as KGHSH and CDR2 as LQKENI. CDR3 length: 15 amino acids. Trimming took off 3 bases at V and 6 bases at J, with 15 bases between the two ends. CDR3 DNA sequence: TGTGCCAGCTCACCGTTGATCGGGAGTTTAAACACCATATATTTT. It translates to CASSPLIGSLNTIYF.